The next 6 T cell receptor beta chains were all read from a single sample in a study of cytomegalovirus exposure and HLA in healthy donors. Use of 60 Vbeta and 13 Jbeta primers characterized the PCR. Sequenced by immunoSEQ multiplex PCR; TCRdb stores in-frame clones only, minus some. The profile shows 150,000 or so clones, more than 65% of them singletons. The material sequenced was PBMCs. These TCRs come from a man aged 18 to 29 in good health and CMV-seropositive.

The CDR3 spells CASSPASSYEQYV. CDR3 bases: TGTGCCAGCTCACCAGCTAGCTCCTACGAGCAGTACGTC. The V call is TRBV18, the J call TRBJ2-7; D is unclear. The CDR3 runs to 13 residues. Germline values: CDR1 KGHSH, CDR2 LQKENI. The V and J ends lost 2 bases and 0 bases respectively, with 5 bases between them.

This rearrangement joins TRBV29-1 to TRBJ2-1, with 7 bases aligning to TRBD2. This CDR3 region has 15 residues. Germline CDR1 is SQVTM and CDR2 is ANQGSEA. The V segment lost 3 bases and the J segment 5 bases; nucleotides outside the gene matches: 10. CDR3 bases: TGCAGCGTTGAGGGAGGGCGGCCACCCCACAATGAGCAGTTCTTC. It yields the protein CSVEGGRPPHNEQFF.

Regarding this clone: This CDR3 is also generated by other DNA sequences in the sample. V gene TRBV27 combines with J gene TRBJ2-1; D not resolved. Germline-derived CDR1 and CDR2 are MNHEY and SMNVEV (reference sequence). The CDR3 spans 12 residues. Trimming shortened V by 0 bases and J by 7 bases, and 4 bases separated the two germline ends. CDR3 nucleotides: TGTGCCAGCAGTTTATCGCGGAATGAGCAGTTCTTC. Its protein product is CASSLSRNEQFF.

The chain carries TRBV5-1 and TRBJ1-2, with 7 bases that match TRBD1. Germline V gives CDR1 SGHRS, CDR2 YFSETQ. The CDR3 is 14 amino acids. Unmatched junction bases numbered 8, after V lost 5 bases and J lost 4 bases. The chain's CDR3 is CASRLQGFRYGYTF. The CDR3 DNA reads TGCGCCAGCAGGCTACAGGGGTTCCGCTATGGCTACACCTTC.

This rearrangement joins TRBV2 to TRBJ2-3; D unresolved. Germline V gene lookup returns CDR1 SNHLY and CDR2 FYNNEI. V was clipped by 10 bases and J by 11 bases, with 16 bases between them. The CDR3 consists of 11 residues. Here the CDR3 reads CATKTGLKQYF. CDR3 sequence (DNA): TGTGCCACCAAGACTGGTCTTAAGCAGTATTTT.

This CDR3 is CASKLVEEVTEAFF. DNA for the CDR3: TGTGCCAGCAAGTTGGTAGAGGAGGTCACTGAAGCTTTCTTT. The rearrangement links TRBV6-1 to TRBJ1-1; D remains unclear. CDR3 length equals 14 residues. Trimming took 7 bases from V and 4 from J, leaving 16 bases between them. Germline lookup yields CDR1 MNHNS and CDR2 SASEGT.